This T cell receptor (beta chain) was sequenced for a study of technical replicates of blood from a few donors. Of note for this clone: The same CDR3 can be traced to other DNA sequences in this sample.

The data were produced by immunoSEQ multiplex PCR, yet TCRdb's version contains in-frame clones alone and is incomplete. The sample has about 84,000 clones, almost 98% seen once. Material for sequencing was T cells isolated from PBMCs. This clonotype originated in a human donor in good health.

The CDR3 loop reads CASSVGADSYEQYF. Written as DNA, the CDR3 is TGTGCCAGCAGCGTAGGTGCAGATTCCTACGAGCAGTACTTC. The V gene is TRBV9, the J gene TRBJ2-7; D is uncertain. Trimming removed 0 bases at V and 1 base at J, with 8 bases between. The CDR3 is 14 residues long. From germline, CDR1 is SGDLS and CDR2 YYNGEE.